The next 29 T cell receptor beta chains were all read from a single sample in a study of cytomegalovirus exposure and HLA in healthy donors. The PCR was carried out with 60 Vbeta primers and 13 Jbeta primers. The protocol was immunoSEQ multiplex PCR, while the TCRdb copy is restricted to in-frame clones and leaves out a portion. The table includes 160,000 or so clones, around 77% detected once. Sequenced input: PBMCs. The source of these receptors is a middle-aged man in good health and CMV-seropositive.

The V call is TRBV5-4, the J call TRBJ1-2; 7 bases map to TRBD1. Germline CDR1 is SGHNT and CDR2 is YYREEE (reference sequence). Trimming took 2 bases from V and 4 from J; bases not matched to a gene: 11. The length of the CDR3 is 16 residues. CDR3 in amino acids: CASSFAPGQTVYGYTF. The CDR3, as DNA: TGTGCCAGCAGCTTTGCTCCGGGACAGACTGTCTATGGCTACACCTTC.

This sequence joins TRBV19 and TRBJ1-5; 8 nucleotides match TRBD1. Germline CDR1 and CDR2: LNHDA and SQIVND (reference sequence). V shed 7 bases and J 4 bases; nucleotides not matched to a gene: 6. The CDR3 contains 14 residues. The CDR3: CASTTGGGNQPQHF. The CDR3 bases are TGTGCCAGTACAACAGGGGGTGGGAATCAGCCCCAGCATTTT.

This clone showed up just once. V gene TRBV19 combines with J gene TRBJ1-5; no firm D call. The CDR3 has 16 amino acids. CDR1 is LNHDA, CDR2 SQIVND, per germline (reference sequence). Trimming removed 8 bases at V and 2 bases at J, with 19 bases between. DNA of the CDR3: TGTGCCAGTGGAAATTATGGAGTAGGAGGCAATCAGCCCCAGCATTTT. Its translation: CASGNYGVGGNQPQHF.

V gene TRBV5-1 combines with J gene TRBJ2-3, with a possible D match to TRBD1 (5 bases). V dropped 0 bases and J dropped 0 bases, with 5 bases sitting between them. Germline lookup yields CDR1 SGHRS and CDR2 YFSETQ. This CDR3 has 14 residues. CDR3 DNA: TGCGCCAGCAGCTTGGAGGGGAGCACAGATACGCAGTATTTT. It translates to CASSLEGSTDTQYF.

This clone has only one observation. The CDR3 DNA is TGTGCCAGCAGCGCGGGACAGACCAATTCACCCCTCCACTTT. It translates to CASSAGQTNSPLHF. The chain links TRBV5-5 to TRBJ1-6; TRBD1 agrees at 7 bases. Trimming took 4 bases from V and 7 from J; bases not matched to a gene: 5. The CDR3 loop spans 14 amino acids. Germline lookup yields CDR1 SGHKS and CDR2 YYEKEE (reference sequence).

This clone was detected once. The rearrangement joins TRBV28 to TRBJ2-2, with D possibly being TRBD2 (6 bases). This CDR3 comprises 17 residues. V was cut by 2 bases and J by 1 base, with 14 bases left in between. In germline, CDR1 is MDHEN, CDR2 SYDVKM. The CDR3 bases are TGTGCCAGCAGTTTACTTCGCGGGGCCGGGAACACCGGGGAGCTGTTTTTT. Translated, it gives CASSLLRGAGNTGELFF.

V and J are TRBV19 and TRBJ1-1, with D perhaps TRBD1 (5 bases). The CDR3 spans 13 residues. Germline CDR1 LNHDA, CDR2 SQIVND (reference sequence). The germline V and J ends were trimmed by 3 bases and 0 bases, with 5 bases remaining between them. The CDR3 region has the DNA TGTGCCAGTAGTATGGGGCTGAACACTGAAGCTTTCTTT. This sequence encodes CASSMGLNTEAFF.

J is TRBJ1-6 and V is TRBV25-1, with a tentative D call TRBD1 (6 bases). The V end lost 4 bases, the J end lost 9 bases, and 13 bases lay between the germline ends. Germline V lookup: CDR1 MGHDK, CDR2 SYGVNS. The CDR3 loop spans 14 amino acids. CDR3 sequence reads: CASSGYRVGSPLHF. For the CDR3, the DNA is TGTGCCAGCAGTGGTTACAGGGTTGGTTCACCCCTCCACTTT. Combining the CDR3 with reference TRBV25-1 and TRBJ1-6 gives the whole variable domain EADIYQTPRYLVIGTGKKITLECSQTMGHDKMYWYQQDPGMELHLIHYSYGVNSTEKGDLSSESTVSRIRTEHFPLTLESARPSHTSQYLCASSGYRVGSPLHFGNGTRLTVT.

This clone was observed a handful of times. The rearrangement joins TRBV2 to TRBJ2-5; 10 nucleotides align to TRBD2. The CDR3 contains 17 residues. Trimming at V came to 7 bases and at J to 3 bases, leaving 14 bases not matched to a gene. Per the germline V gene, CDR1 is SNHLY and CDR2 is FYNNEI. CDR3 bases: TGTGCCAGCAAGGGGTGGAGACTAGCGGGTTGGGAAGAGACCCAGTACTTC. As protein: CASKGWRLAGWEETQYF.

This clone was seen only a few times. Written as DNA, the CDR3 is TGTGCCAGTAGTATTCGGGGGTACCCTAGCAATCAGCCCCAGCATTTT. Protein: CASSIRGYPSNQPQHF. The chain has TRBV19 and TRBJ1-5; D is perhaps TRBD1 (5 bases). The CDR3 extends over 16 amino acids. The V end was cut by 3 bases, the J end by 0 bases, with 12 bases between. Per the germline V gene, CDR1 is LNHDA and CDR2 is SQIVND (reference sequence).

This sequence joins TRBV5-1 and TRBJ2-7; no clear D gene. Trimming removed 1 base from V and 1 base from J, with 9 bases in between. CDR1 SGHRS and CDR2 YFSETQ come from the germline V gene. CDR3 size: 14 residues. The CDR3 sequence is CASSLLQVSYEQYF. Written as DNA, the CDR3 is TGCGCCAGCAGCTTGCTTCAGGTGTCCTACGAGCAGTACTTC.

The chain carries TRBV7-9 and TRBJ2-3; TRBD1 is a possible D gene (5 bases). Trimming removed 4 bases from V and 2 bases from J, with 19 bases in between. The CDR3 spans 17 residues. Germline V gene lookup returns CDR1 SEHNR and CDR2 FQNEAQ (reference sequence). CDR3 amino acids: CASSSQGPSVSTDTQYF. CDR3 nucleotide sequence: TGTGCCAGCAGCTCCCAGGGCCCCAGTGTCTCCACAGATACGCAGTATTTT.

The genes are TRBV9 and TRBJ2-1; 12 bases line up with TRBD2. Germline values: CDR1 SGDLS, CDR2 YYNGEE. The CDR3 contains 18 residues. The V gene end was trimmed by 3 bases and the J gene end by 7 bases; junction bases not matched to a gene: 14. For the CDR3, the DNA is TGTGCCAGCAGCGCCGAACTAGCGGGGGGAAGGATTGTAAATGAGCAGTTCTTC. Its protein is CASSAELAGGRIVNEQFF. Based on the CDR3 plus reference TRBV9 and TRBJ2-1, the full variable domain is DSGVTQTPKHLITATGQRVTLRCSPRSGDLSVYWYQQSLDQGLQFLIQYYNGEERAKGNILERFSAQQFPDLHSELNLSSLELGDSALYFCASSAELAGGRIVNEQFFGPGTRLTVL.

V and J are TRBV10-1 and TRBJ2-5; D is perhaps TRBD2 (6 bases). Germline V gene lookup returns CDR1 WNHNN and CDR2 SYGVQD (reference sequence). The CDR3 is 14 amino acids. The germline V and J ends were trimmed by 6 bases and 3 bases, with 14 bases remaining between them. CDR3 coding DNA: TGCGCCAGCAGCGCCCCCGGGGGAAAAGAGACCCAGTACTTC. This gives the protein CASSAPGGKETQYF.

This clone has just a few counts. The chain couples TRBV28 to TRBJ2-5, with 11 bases matching TRBD1. This CDR3 is built from 11 residues. In germline, CDR1 is MDHEN, CDR2 SYDVKM. V lost 10 bases, J lost 12 bases, and 7 bases stayed unmatched. The CDR3 here is CATSLGQGEYF. Here the CDR3 DNA reads TGTGCCACGTCCCTGGGACAGGGGGAGTACTTC.

This clone was counted only a few times. The chain links TRBV6-5 to TRBJ1-5; the match to TRBD1 covers 9 bases. This CDR3 region has 15 residues. Trimming at V came to 4 bases and at J to 4 bases, leaving 5 bases not matched to a gene. Germline CDR1 reads MNHEY; CDR2 reads SVGAGI. As DNA, the CDR3 is TGTGCCAGCAGTTCCCTGGGACAGGGTAATCAGCCCCAGCATTTT. Amino acids: CASSSLGQGNQPQHF.

The V and J genes are TRBV18 and TRBJ2-7; TRBD1 agrees at 9 bases. Germline V CDR1 and CDR2: KGHSH, LQKENI. V gave up 4 bases and J gave up 0 bases; unmatched junction bases: 4. The CDR3 extends over 15 amino acids. CDR3 sequence: CASSLGTGSSYEQYF. The CDR3, as DNA: TGTGCCAGCTCACTTGGGACAGGGAGCTCCTACGAGCAGTACTTC. The full variable domain, its missing parts supplied by reference TRBV18 and TRBJ2-7, is NAGVMQNPRHLVRRRGQEARLRCSPMKGHSHVYWYRQLPEEGLKFMVYLQKENIIDESGMPKERFSAEFPKEGPSILRIQQVVRGDSAAYFCASSLGTGSSYEQYFGPGTRLTVT.

The chain links TRBV7-9 to TRBJ2-1; possible D gene TRBD1, 5 bases. This CDR3 is 15 amino acids long. V lost 5 bases, J lost 3 bases, and 14 bases lay in between. Germline assignment: CDR1 SEHNR and CDR2 FQNEAQ (reference sequence). CDR3 in amino acids: CASSGEGVYYNEQFF. Here the CDR3 DNA reads TGTGCCAGCAGCGGAGAAGGGGTTTACTACAATGAGCAGTTCTTC.

This clone was observed a few times. The V call is TRBV6-6, the J call TRBJ1-1; the D gene is possibly TRBD1 (6 bases). The CDR3 sequence is 16 residues long. Trimming took 3 bases from V and 6 from J, leaving 20 bases between them. CDR1 is MNHNY and CDR2 is SVGAGI in the germline V gene (reference sequence). CDR3 in DNA: TGTGCCAGCAGTTATAACAGGGTCGGGAGGATAGCTGAAGCTTTCTTT. It specifies CASSYNRVGRIAEAFF.

As DNA, the CDR3 is TGTGCCATCAGTGAGTCGTCGGTGATGCAATTTAACACGCAGTATTTT. Protein sequence: CAISESSVMQFNTQYF. The V call is TRBV10-3, the J call TRBJ2-3; D not resolved. The CDR3 extends over 16 amino acids. Germline CDR1 reads ENHRY; CDR2 reads SYGVKD. V lost 0 bases and J 9 bases, leaving 19 bases between the germline ends.

This clone turned up a few times. J is TRBJ2-5 and V is TRBV7-2; D is unclear. V lost 3 bases to trimming and J lost 2 bases, with 7 bases between them. The CDR3 consists of 13 residues. CDR1 is SGHTA, CDR2 FQGNSA, per germline. CDR3 in DNA: TGTGCCAGCAGCTTTTTCCAACAAGAGACCCAGTACTTC. Its translation is CASSFFQQETQYF.

The chain recombines TRBV6-4 with TRBJ2-7; the match to TRBD1 covers 9 bases. The J segment lost 3 bases and the V segment lost 4 bases, leaving 7 bases of the junction unmatched. Germline assignment: CDR1 MRHNA and CDR2 SNTAGT. CDR3 length: 15 amino acids. The CDR3 sequence is CASSGSRDRDYEQYF. CDR3 sequence (DNA): TGTGCCAGCAGTGGCTCCCGGGACAGGGACTACGAGCAGTACTTC.

J is TRBJ1-6 and V is TRBV30; D possibly corresponds to TRBD1 (5 bases). The CDR3 is 13 residues long. Germline V lookup: CDR1 GTSNPN, CDR2 SVGIG (reference sequence). V was shortened by 0 bases and J by 8 bases, with 8 bases between the two germline ends. CDR3 sequence: CAWSVGGDSPLHF. CDR3 nucleotide sequence: TGTGCCTGGAGTGTTGGGGGGGATTCACCCCTCCACTTT. The complete variable domain, with remaining parts taken from reference TRBV30 and TRBJ1-6, reads SQTIHQWPATLVQPVGSPLSLECTVEGTSNPNLYWYRQAAGRGLQLLFYSVGIGQISSEVPQNLSASRPQDRQFILSSKKLLLSDSGFYLCAWSVGGDSPLHFGNGTRLTVT.

Details on this clone: Sequence at one end of the junction differs from germline and may be a read error. This rearrangement joins TRBV7-7 to TRBJ1-4, with D hard to call. The CDR3 runs to 13 residues. In germline, CDR1 is SSHAT, CDR2 FNYEAQ (reference sequence). The CDR3 DNA sequence: TGTGCTAGCAGCCCACAACCGGGTGAAAAACTGTTTTTT. This translates into CASSPQPGEKLFF.

V usage is TRBV19 and J usage is TRBJ1-1, with D unclear. V shed 4 bases and J shed 7 bases, with 13 bases lying between them. The CDR3 extends over 13 amino acids. CDR1 is LNHDA, CDR2 SQIVND, per germline (reference sequence). The CDR3 sequence is CASSTQIGVEAFF. For the CDR3, the DNA is TGTGCCAGTAGTACCCAGATCGGGGTTGAAGCTTTCTTT.

This sequence joins TRBV9 and TRBJ2-1, with 10 bases lining up with TRBD1. The CDR3 runs to 15 residues. The germline CDR1 and CDR2 sequences are SGDLS and YYNGEE. V shed 3 bases, J shed 3 bases, and the junction held 3 bases outside the gene matches. CDR3 DNA: TGTGCCAGCAGCGCCCGGGACAGGGGCTACAATGAGCAGTTCTTC. This translates into CASSARDRGYNEQFF.

V usage is TRBV18 and J usage is TRBJ2-5; D is ambiguous. The germline V gene encodes CDR1 KGHSH and CDR2 LQKENI. The length of the CDR3 is 12 residues. Deletions cut 3 bases from V and 5 bases from J, with 7 bases between. This chain's CDR3 is CASSPTWETQYF. CDR3 bases: TGTGCCAGCTCACCGACTTGGGAGACCCAGTACTTC. The whole variable domain, filled in from reference TRBV18 and TRBJ2-5, reads NAGVMQNPRHLVRRRGQEARLRCSPMKGHSHVYWYRQLPEEGLKFMVYLQKENIIDESGMPKERFSAEFPKEGPSILRIQQVVRGDSAAYFCASSPTWETQYFGPGTRLLVL.

The genes are TRBV19 and TRBJ1-1; 11 positions match TRBD1. This CDR3 spans 16 amino acids. Germline lookup yields CDR1 LNHDA and CDR2 SQIVND (reference sequence). Unmatched junction bases numbered 8, after V lost 3 bases and J lost 5 bases. This chain's CDR3 is CASSIGTGGLGTEAFF. CDR3 DNA: TGTGCCAGTAGTATCGGGACAGGGGGTCTTGGGACTGAAGCTTTCTTT.

V gene TRBV28 combines with J gene TRBJ1-4; 7 nucleotides agree with TRBD1. The CDR3 runs to 15 residues. Unmatched junction bases numbered 6, after V lost 4 bases and J lost 4 bases. From germline, CDR1 is MDHEN and CDR2 SYDVKM. DNA of the CDR3: TGTGCCAGCAGTTCTCCGACAGGGCTTAATGAAAAACTGTTTTTT. Protein: CASSSPTGLNEKLFF.